The 6 T cell receptor beta chains in this list originate from one sample, sequenced in a study of shared clonotypes between healthy human individuals. Only in-frame clones appear in the TCRdb table, and some are missing; sequencing was by immunoSEQ multiplex PCR. The sample includes approximately 1.9 million clones, roughly 93% of them seen just once. As defined, naive CD8 cells were CD45RO-negative and positively selected for CCR7, with terminally differentiated effector memory CD45RA+ cells excluded. Sequencing used naive CD8+ T cells from PBMCs. The origin of the receptors is a man younger than 30 in good health. Some clones in this sample may be carry-over from other donors' samples.

This chain links TRBV4-1 with TRBJ1-1, with 9 bases fitting TRBD1. CDR1 and CDR2 (germline): MGHRA, YSYEKL. This CDR3 contains 17 residues. With V trimmed by 6 bases and J by 0 bases, 11 bases remained unmatched. The CDR3 coding sequence is TGCGCCAGCAGTCGCGGGACAGGGCCCCCCTTGAACACTGAAGCTTTCTTT. Its protein product is CASSRGTGPPLNTEAFF.

The rearrangement uses TRBV4-3 and TRBJ2-7; 10 positions agree with TRBD2. J gave up 6 bases and V 1 base, and 6 bases lay outside the gene matches. CDR1 is LGHNA, CDR2 YSLEER, per germline. CDR3 length: 15 residues. The CDR3 protein is CASSQVLAGGTEQYF. The CDR3 nucleotides read TGCGCCAGCAGCCAAGTATTAGCGGGAGGAACCGAGCAGTACTTC.

Regarding this clone: Other nucleotide sequences from this sample produce the same CDR3. The CDR3 DNA reads as TGTGCCAGCAGCAGGGGAGGTGGCTACACCTTC. Translating it yields CASSRGGGYTF. V and J are TRBV28 and TRBJ1-2; possible D gene TRBD1, 6 bases. The CDR3 length is 11 residues. The germline V gene encodes CDR1 MDHEN and CDR2 SYDVKM. V was clipped by 6 bases and J by 7 bases, with 9 bases between them.

CDR3 loop: CASSQTPGGDDYGYTF. DNA for the CDR3: TGTGCCAGCAGCCAAACTCCAGGGGGCGACGACTATGGCTACACCTTC. The J gene is TRBJ1-2, the V gene TRBV4-2, with 8 bases lining up with TRBD1. The junction had 8 bases not matched to a gene; V was cut back by 2 bases and J by 3 bases. Germline V CDR1 and CDR2: LGHNA, YNFKEQ. The CDR3 consists of 16 residues.

Regarding this clone: Germline and junction disagree at one end, which may indicate a read error. This chain uses TRBV19 with TRBJ1-2, with a weak D call TRBD1 (5 bases). This CDR3 region has 13 residues. Germline CDR1 and CDR2: LNHDA and SQIVND (reference sequence). The CDR3 bases are TGTGCCAGTAGTCCGGATCTGGGGGGAAGGTTGGCCTTC. Protein: CASSPDLGGRLAF.

V and J are TRBV27 and TRBJ1-5; 8 nucleotides align to TRBD1. The germline gives CDR1 MNHEY, CDR2 SMNVEV (reference sequence). The CDR3 has 16 residues. V lost 6 bases, J lost 1 base, and 8 bases stayed unmatched. The CDR3 nucleotides read TGTGCCAGCAGCAGGACAGGGTTGAGAAGCAATCAGCCCCAGCATTTT. Amino acid sequence: CASSRTGLRSNQPQHF.